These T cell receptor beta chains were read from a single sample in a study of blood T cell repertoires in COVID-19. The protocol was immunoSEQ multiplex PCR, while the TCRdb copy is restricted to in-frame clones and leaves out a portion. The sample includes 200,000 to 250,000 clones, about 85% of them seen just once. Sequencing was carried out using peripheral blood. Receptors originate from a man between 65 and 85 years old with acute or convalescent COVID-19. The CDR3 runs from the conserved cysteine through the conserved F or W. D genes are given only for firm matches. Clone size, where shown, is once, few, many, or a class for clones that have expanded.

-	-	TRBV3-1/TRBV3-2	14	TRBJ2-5	TGTGCCAGCAGCTTGCGAGGCGGGGAAGAGACCCAGTACTTC	CASSLRGGEETQYF
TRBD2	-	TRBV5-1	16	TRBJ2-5	TGCGCCAGCAGCTTCCTGTCCGGGAGGCGGGGAGAGACCCAGTACTTC	CASSFLSGRRGETQYF
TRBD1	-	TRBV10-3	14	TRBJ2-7	TGTGCCATCAACTTTGGACAGGGCCCCTACGAGCAGTACTTC	CAINFGQGPYEQYF
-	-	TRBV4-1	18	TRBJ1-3	TGCGCCAGCAGCCAAGATCCCACCCTCAGGGCTACGGGAAACACCATATATTTT	CASSQDPTLRATGNTIYF
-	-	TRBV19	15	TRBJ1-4	TGTGCCAGTACCCGATCAGGGAACATTAATGAAAAACTGTTTTTT	CASTRSGNINEKLFF
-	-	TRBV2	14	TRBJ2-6	TGTGCCAGCCGGGAGAACTCTGGGGCCAACGTCCTGACTTTC	CASRENSGANVLTF
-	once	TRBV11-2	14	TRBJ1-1	TGTGCCAGCAGCCTAATGCAGGCTACTTACGAAGCTTTCTTT	CASSLMQATYEAFF
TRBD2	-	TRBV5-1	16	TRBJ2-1	TGCGCCAGCAGCGACCAGCGGGGGGGTCTCTACAATGAGCAGTTCTTC	CASSDQRGGLYNEQFF
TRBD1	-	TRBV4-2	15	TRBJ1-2	TGTGCCAGCAGCCAAGAAGGGACAGCTAACTATGGCTACACCTTC	CASSQEGTANYGYTF
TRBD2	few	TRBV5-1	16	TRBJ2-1	TGCGCCAGCAGCTTCACTAGCGGGAGCTCCTACAATGAGCAGTTCTTC	CASSFTSGSSYNEQFF
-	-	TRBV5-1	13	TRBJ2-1	TGCGCCAGCAGCTTAAGACAGTACAATGAGCAGTTCTTC	CASSLRQYNEQFF
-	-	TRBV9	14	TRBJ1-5	TGTGCCAGCAGCGTCGACAGTAGCAATCAGCCCCAGCATTTT	CASSVDSSNQPQHF
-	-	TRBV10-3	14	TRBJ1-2	TGTGCCATCAGAGGAGGGGACGGTGGCTATGGCTACACCTTC	CAIRGGDGGYGYTF
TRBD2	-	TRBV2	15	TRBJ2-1	TGTGCCAGCAGTGAGCGGGGGATCTACAACAATGAGCAGTTCTTC	CASSERGIYNNEQFF
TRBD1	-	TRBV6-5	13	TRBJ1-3	TGTGCCAGCAGCACAGGGGGCAGAAACACCATATATTTT	CASSTGGRNTIYF
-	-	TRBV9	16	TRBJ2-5	TGTGCCAGCAGCGTAGAGGGTCGGACCGGAGGAGAGACCCAGTACTTC	CASSVEGRTGGETQYF
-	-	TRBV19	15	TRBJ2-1	TGTGCCAGTAGTCAAGGGGACTCGTCGGGGGATGAGCAGTTCTTC	CASSQGDSSGDEQFF
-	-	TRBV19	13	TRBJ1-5	TGTGCCAGTAGTCAGGGGCGCAATCAGCCCCAGCATTTT	CASSQGRNQPQHF
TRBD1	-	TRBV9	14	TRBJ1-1	TGTGCCAGCAGCGGGGGAAGGACAGGTACTGAAGCTTTCTTT	CASSGGRTGTEAFF
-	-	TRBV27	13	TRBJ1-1	TGTGCCAGCAGTTACAGGGTGAACACTGAAGCTTTCTTT	CASSYRVNTEAFF
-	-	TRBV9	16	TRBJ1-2	TGTGCCAGCAGCGTAGCCCCGGGGATAGCTAACTATGGCTACACCTTC	CASSVAPGIANYGYTF
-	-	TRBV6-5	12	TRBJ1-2	TGTGCCAGCAGCAGGGTTGAGAACGGCTACACCTTC	CASSRVENGYTF
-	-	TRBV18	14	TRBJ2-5	TGTGCCAGCTCGTATACCGGGGGAAAAGAGACCCAGTACTTC	CASSYTGGKETQYF
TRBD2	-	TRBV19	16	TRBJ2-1	TGTGCCAGTACTACCGGGACTAGCGGCTCCTACAATGAGCAGTTCTTC	CASTTGTSGSYNEQFF
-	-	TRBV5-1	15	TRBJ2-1	TGCGCCAGCAGCTCTCTAGGCTTTTCCTACAATGAGCAGTTCTTC	CASSSLGFSYNEQFF
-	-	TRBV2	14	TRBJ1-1	TGTGCCAGTACTACTACCCTCGGAGAGACTGAAGCTTTCTTT	CASTTTLGETEAFF
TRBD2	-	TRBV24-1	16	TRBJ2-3	TGTGCCACCGGCATTGGAGCGGGAGCGATCACAGATACGCAGTATTTT	CATGIGAGAITDTQYF
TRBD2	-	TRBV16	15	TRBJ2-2	TGTGCCAGCAGCCAGACTAGCGGGGGCACCGGGGAGCTGTTTTTT	CASSQTSGGTGELFF
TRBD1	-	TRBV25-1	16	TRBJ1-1	TGTGCCAGTCGCGAAACCGGGACAGGGGGCAGGACTGAAGCTTTCTTT	CASRETGTGGRTEAFF
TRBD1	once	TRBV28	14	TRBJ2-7	TGTGCCAGCAGTTTTAGGACAGGGCGACACGAGCAGTACTTC	CASSFRTGRHEQYF
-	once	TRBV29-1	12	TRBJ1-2	TGCAGCGGCATGACAGGTCCTTATGGCTACACCTTC	CSGMTGPYGYTF
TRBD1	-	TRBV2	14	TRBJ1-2	TGTGCCAGCACCCGATGGGGACAGGGACCTGGCTACACCTTC	CASTRWGQGPGYTF